The 26 T cell receptor beta chains below were found in one sample sequenced in a study of T cell responses to AZD1222 COVID-19 vaccine. This table comes from immunoSEQ multiplex PCR, and its TCRdb copy is limited to in-frame clones, with some not included. The data show 110,000 to 150,000 clones, with about 92% seen just once and less than 3.5% held by the top ten. The source material was peripheral blood, sampled 28 days after the second AZD1222 dose. Receptors originate from an adult who received the AZD1222 COVID-19 vaccine.

This chain connects TRBV4-1 to TRBJ1-6; 8 positions agree with TRBD1. CDR1 is MGHRA, CDR2 YSYEKL, per germline. V shed 4 bases and J 7 bases; nucleotides not matched to a gene: 6. CDR3 length: 15 residues. CDR3 amino acids: CASSPAGGINSPLHF. The DNA of the CDR3 is TGCGCCAGCAGCCCGGCAGGGGGCATAAATTCACCCCTCCACTTT.

This chain links TRBV3-1 (or the pseudogene TRBV3-2) with TRBJ2-7, with 9 bases aligning to TRBD1. Trimming took 4 bases from V and 3 from J; bases not matched to a gene: 4. The CDR3 spans 14 residues. The V gene's germline CDR1 is LGHDT and CDR2 YNNKEL (reference sequence). Written as DNA, the CDR3 is TGTGCCAGCAGCCGAGGACAGGGGCACTACGAGCAGTACTTC. Encoded protein: CASSRGQGHYEQYF.

J is TRBJ1-2 and V is TRBV7-2; the D is unclear. The length of the CDR3 is 12 residues. V was trimmed by 2 bases and J by 5 bases, leaving 6 bases between them. CDR1 and CDR2 from the germline V gene are SGHTA and FQGNSA. The CDR3 loop is CASSLQEYGYTF. The CDR3 DNA follows: TGTGCCAGCAGCTTACAGGAATATGGCTACACCTTC.

The V and J genes are TRBV6-2 or TRBV6-3 and TRBJ2-1; TRBD2 matches 11 bases. The CDR3 runs 15 residues. Germline V CDR1 and CDR2: MNHEY, SVGEGT. V lost 6 bases to trimming and J lost 4 bases; unmatched junction nucleotides: 5. The DNA for the CDR3 is TGTGCCAGCAGCCACGGGACTAGCGGATACAATGAGCAGTTCTTC. Residues: CASSHGTSGYNEQFF.

V and J are TRBV6-5 and TRBJ2-3, with 8 bases lining up with TRBD2. V was pared by 5 bases and J by 6 bases, with 10 bases of the junction left unmatched. The CDR3 has 15 amino acids. Per germline, CDR1 MNHEY and CDR2 SVGAGI. CDR3 DNA sequence: TGTGCCAGCAGTCCTTTGAGCGGGAGTGTTGATACGCAGTATTTT. Amino acids: CASSPLSGSVDTQYF.

V and J are TRBV19 and TRBJ2-2, with a possible D match to TRBD1 (6 bases). Per the germline V gene, CDR1 is LNHDA and CDR2 is SQIVND (reference sequence). V dropped 3 bases and J dropped 0 bases, with 8 bases sitting between them. The CDR3 extends over 15 amino acids. The CDR3, as DNA: TGTGCCAGTAGTATGGACAGTGCGAACACCGGGGAGCTGTTTTTT. This codes for CASSMDSANTGELFF.

J is TRBJ1-2 and V is TRBV6-5; D is undetermined. V dropped 2 bases and J dropped 4 bases, with 11 bases sitting between them. Germline V CDR1 and CDR2: MNHEY, SVGAGI. The CDR3 loop spans 14 amino acids. The DNA of the CDR3 is TGTGCCAGCAGTTACCCTAATCAGCCCTATGGCTACACCTTC. Protein: CASSYPNQPYGYTF.

The chain employs TRBV10-3 and TRBJ2-7; 7 bases fit TRBD1. This CDR3 has 19 residues. Trimming removed 3 bases from V and 2 bases from J; junction bases left unmatched: 19. Germline V gene sequence: CDR1 ENHRY, CDR2 SYGVKD. The CDR3 DNA reads as TGTGCCATCAGTGACCCAAGGGGACAGATCTCCTGGAGAACCTACGAGCAGTACTTC. Residues: CAISDPRGQISWRTYEQYF.

The CDR3 coding sequence is TGTGCCAGCAGCTCAAACGGGACTCCTGATGAAAAACTGTTTTTT. Translation gives CASSSNGTPDEKLFF. The gene calls are TRBV9 and TRBJ1-4, with a tentative D call TRBD1 (5 bases). CDR1 and CDR2 (germline): SGDLS, YYNGEE. This CDR3 spans 15 amino acids. The germline V and J ends were trimmed by 4 bases and 6 bases, with 16 bases remaining between them.

V gene TRBV19 combines with J gene TRBJ1-1; the D gene is possibly TRBD1 (5 bases). CDR1 and CDR2 (germline): LNHDA, SQIVND (reference sequence). V lost 5 bases to trimming and J lost 0 bases, with 10 bases between them. The CDR3 is 14 amino acids. CDR3 DNA: TGTGCCAGTAGTCCACAGGCGATGAACACTGAAGCTTTCTTT. This codes for CASSPQAMNTEAFF.

J is TRBJ2-1 and V is TRBV4-3; D might be TRBD2 (5 bases). The CDR3 sequence is 16 residues long. Trimming shortened V by 0 bases and J by 0 bases, and 9 bases separated the two germline ends. Germline CDR1 and CDR2: LGHNA and YSLEER. For the CDR3, the DNA is TGCGCCAGCAGCCAAGATAGCGTCACCTCCTACAATGAGCAGTTCTTC. This translates into CASSQDSVTSYNEQFF.

The chain couples TRBV18 to TRBJ1-2; TRBD1 matches at 8 bases. CDR3 length equals 14 residues. Germline V gene lookup returns CDR1 KGHSH and CDR2 LQKENI. Trimming cost V 3 bases and J 6 bases; bases outside gene matches: 6. This CDR3 is CASSPPPGGDGYTF. The CDR3 coding sequence is TGTGCCAGCTCACCCCCCCCAGGGGGCGATGGCTACACCTTC.

This clone has only one observation. This chain joins TRBV10-3 and TRBJ1-4, with D perhaps matching TRBD1 (6 bases). Trimming stripped 0 bases from V and 3 bases from J, with 11 bases between. CDR1 ENHRY and CDR2 SYGVKD come from the germline V gene. The CDR3 runs 16 residues. In nucleotides, the CDR3 is TGTGCCATCAGTGAGTCCATTCGGACAGCTAATGAAAAACTGTTTTTT. The encoded protein is CAISESIRTANEKLFF.

The chain combines TRBV27 with TRBJ1-4; no definite D call. CDR1 is MNHEY and CDR2 is SMNVEV in the germline V gene (reference sequence). This CDR3 has 14 residues. V was trimmed by 7 bases and J by 5 bases, leaving 14 bases between them. The DNA of the CDR3 is TGTGCCAGCAATCGGAAAGGGAGGAATGAAAAACTGTTTTTT. It is translated as CASNRKGRNEKLFF.

This chain uses TRBV30 with TRBJ1-1; D is ambiguous. Germline CDR1 GTSNPN, CDR2 SVGIG (reference sequence). This CDR3 has 14 amino acids. V dropped 5 bases and J dropped 1 base, with 14 bases sitting between them. CDR3 amino acids: CAWRFGVPNTEAFF. The CDR3 bases are TGTGCCTGGCGATTTGGGGTTCCGAACACTGAAGCTTTCTTT. The entire variable domain, with the rest obtained from reference TRBV30 and TRBJ1-1, is as follows: SQTIHQWPATLVQPVGSPLSLECTVEGTSNPNLYWYRQAAGRGLQLLFYSVGIGQISSEVPQNLSASRPQDRQFILSSKKLLLSDSGFYLCAWRFGVPNTEAFFGQGTRLTVV.

The chain carries TRBV5-1 and TRBJ1-1; D remains unclear. The germline gives CDR1 SGHRS, CDR2 YFSETQ. The ends were cut back, 1 base at V and 0 bases at J, with 13 bases in the middle. The CDR3 is 16 residues long. The CDR3 protein is CASSLTIGSMNTEAFF. DNA for the CDR3: TGCGCCAGCAGCTTGACGATCGGGTCAATGAACACTGAAGCTTTCTTT.

V is TRBV7-6 and J is TRBJ2-2; D gene uncertain. Trimming took off 5 bases at V and 0 bases at J, with 16 bases between the two ends. The CDR3 consists of 17 residues. CDR1 and CDR2 from the germline V gene are SGHVS and FNYEAQ. The CDR3 coding sequence is TGTGCCAGCAGCCTCAGGTCGGGCGCTGCGAACACCGGGGAGCTGTTTTTT. Amino acids: CASSLRSGAANTGELFF.

This clone was observed once. The chain is built from TRBV6-5 and TRBJ1-6, with TRBD1 matching 9 bases. V gave up 7 bases and J gave up 7 bases; unmatched junction bases: 8. The CDR3 is 15 residues long. The germline V gene encodes CDR1 MNHEY and CDR2 SVGAGI. The CDR3 sequence: CASKEWDRENSPLHF. The CDR3 DNA follows: TGTGCCAGCAAAGAATGGGACAGGGAAAATTCACCCCTCCACTTT.

The chain recombines TRBV9 with TRBJ2-1; 9 bases match TRBD2. This CDR3 contains 15 residues. Germline CDR1 and CDR2: SGDLS and YYNGEE. Unmatched junction bases numbered 6, after V lost 3 bases and J lost 5 bases. CDR3 sequence reads: CASSGSGRGHNEQFF. CDR3 nucleotides: TGTGCCAGCAGCGGTAGCGGGAGAGGGCACAATGAGCAGTTCTTC.

This clone was recorded only once. One junction end does not reproduce the germline sequence, and a read error may be involved. Written as DNA, the CDR3 is TGTGCCAGCAGCCCGGGACAGGGCTTCACCTTC. Translating it yields CASSPGQGFTF. V is TRBV25-1 and J is TRBJ1-2; the match to TRBD1 covers 9 bases. The CDR3 has 11 amino acids. Germline CDR1 reads MGHDK; CDR2 reads SYGVNS.

The chain recombines TRBV7-8 with TRBJ1-2, with TRBD1 matching over 8 bases. This CDR3 has 14 amino acids. Germline V lookup: CDR1 SGHVS, CDR2 FQNEAQ. J was trimmed by 7 bases and V by 6 bases; bases with no gene match: 10. The CDR3 DNA reads TGTGCCAGCAGTACCGGGACAGGAGGGAGTGGCTACACCTTC. It specifies CASSTGTGGSGYTF.

The chain links TRBV7-9 to TRBJ1-6; possibly TRBD1 for D (6 bases). Germline assignment: CDR1 SEHNR and CDR2 FQNEAQ (reference sequence). The CDR3 extends over 16 amino acids. The V and J ends lost 0 bases and 6 bases respectively, with 12 bases between them. The CDR3 DNA sequence: TGTGCCAGCAGCTTAGCAACGGGACATTCTAATTCACCCCTCCACTTT. It is translated as CASSLATGHSNSPLHF.

The rearrangement links TRBV5-1 to TRBJ2-3; 12 positions match TRBD2. In germline, CDR1 is SGHRS, CDR2 YFSETQ. Unmatched junction bases numbered 9, after V lost 4 bases and J lost 6 bases. CDR3 length equals 16 residues. CDR3 coding DNA: TGCGCCAGCAGCCCCCCCCTAGCGGGAGGGCCGGATACGCAGTATTTT. Its protein is CASSPPLAGGPDTQYF.

The CDR3 bases are TGTGCCAGCAGCGCCGTAAACACCGGGGAGCTGTTTTTT. Amino acid sequence: CASSAVNTGELFF. The chain joins TRBV9 to TRBJ2-2; D remains unclear. This CDR3 has 13 residues. V lost 3 bases and J 2 bases, leaving 5 bases between the germline ends. Germline-derived CDR1 and CDR2 are SGDLS and YYNGEE.

The V and J genes are TRBV5-1 and TRBJ1-2; D call uncertain. Germline CDR1 SGHRS, CDR2 YFSETQ. V gave up 0 bases and J gave up 0 bases, with 15 bases separating them. The CDR3 is 17 amino acids. The CDR3 nucleotides are TGCGCCAGCAGCTTGGCTAGGACTGCAGAAGCTAACTATGGCTACACCTTC. This gives the protein CASSLARTAEANYGYTF.

J is TRBJ1-2 and V is TRBV7-2; D might be TRBD1 (5 bases). Germline V gene lookup returns CDR1 SGHTA and CDR2 FQGNSA. The CDR3 is 12 amino acids. V was pared by 1 base and J by 14 bases, with 14 bases between. The CDR3 DNA sequence: TGTGCCAGCAGCTTAGAGGCCAGGGAATATACCTTC. This translates into CASSLEAREYTF. Full variable domain (remainder filled in from reference TRBV7-2 and TRBJ1-2): GAGVSQSPSNKVTEKGKDVELRCDPISGHTALYWYRQSLGQGLEFLIYFQGNSAPDKSGLPSDRFSAERTGGSVSTLTIQRTQQEDSAVYLCASSLEAREYTFGSGTRLTVV.